These T cell receptor beta chains were read from a single sample in a study of cytomegalovirus exposure and HLA in healthy donors. Data came from immunoSEQ multiplex PCR; TCRdb stores just in-frame clones and leaves some out. The data show some 100,000 clones, 70% seen once. Sequencing was done on a sample of PBMCs. All receptors derive from a woman in her fifties or sixties in good health and CMV-seropositive. Each CDR3 is given with its conserved first and last residue. The D gene is left open where the match is weak. Size tells how often a clone was seen (once, few, many) or the class of an expanded clone, and some rows leave it out.

TRBV7-6	TRBJ2-3	17	TRBD2	NA	TGTGCCAGCAGCTTAGTTGGGGCTAGCGGTAGTTGGGATACGCAGTATTTT	CASSLVGASGSWDTQYF
TRBV19	TRBJ2-3	14	TRBD1	NA	TGTGCCAGTAGTCTAACAGGGGGCACAGATACGCAGTATTTT	CASSLTGGTDTQYF
TRBV14	TRBJ2-7	18	NA	NA	TGTGCCAGCAGCCCGGTCCCCGTTTTGGTATGGAGCTCCTACGAGCAGTACTTC	CASSPVPVLVWSSYEQYF
TRBV7-9	TRBJ2-7	16	NA	NA	TGTTCCAGCAGCTACAATCAGGGAGGCTCGACCTACGAGCAGTACTTC	CSSSYNQGGSTYEQYF
TRBV5-1	TRBJ2-1	17	TRBD2	NA	TGCGCCAGCAGCTTGGCCCCAGCGGGAGGGCCTATCCATGAGCAGTTCTTC	CASSLAPAGGPIHEQFF
TRBV28	TRBJ2-7	19	TRBD2	NA	TGTGCCAGCAGTTTATTCAGCATGAGGACTAGCGGGCGCTCCTACGGGCAGTACTTC	CASSLFSMRTSGRSYGQYF
TRBV5-6	TRBJ2-7	14	TRBD2	NA	TGTGCCAGCAGCTTGGTGGCTAGCGGCTACGAGCAGTACTTC	CASSLVASGYEQYF
TRBV4-3	TRBJ1-1	16	NA	few	TGCGCCAGCAGCCAAGATCGCGGGGGGTGGAGGACTGAAGCTTTCTTT	CASSQDRGGWRTEAFF
TRBV28	TRBJ1-5	19	NA	once	TGTGCCAGCAGTTCGCCCGTCGGCGGGGGAAGTCGGAGGGATCAGCCCCAGCATTTT	CASSSPVGGGSRRDQPQHF
TRBV6-5	TRBJ2-7	15	TRBD2	NA	TGTGCCAGCAGACAAGGCGCGGGAGGGACCTACGAGCAGTACTTC	CASRQGAGGTYEQYF
TRBV5-6	TRBJ2-3	16	TRBD2	once	TGTGCCAGCAGCTTGAGTCTAGCGGGGGAAACAGATACGCAGTATTTT	CASSLSLAGETDTQYF
TRBV7-2	TRBJ2-2	17	TRBD2	NA	TGTGCCAGCAGCTTTGGAGCGGGAGGCGGAAACACCGGGGAGCTGTTTTTT	CASSFGAGGGNTGELFF
TRBV5-6	TRBJ2-5	16	NA	NA	TGTGCCAGCAGCTTGGCCGGGGGACCCGTGGGGGAGACCCAGTACTTC	CASSLAGGPVGETQYF
TRBV5-4	TRBJ2-5	14	NA	few	TGTGCCAGCAGCTACCTGCGGCGGGAAGAGACCCAGTACTTC	CASSYLRREETQYF
TRBV5-4	TRBJ2-2	16	TRBD2	NA	TGTGCCAGCAGCTCTCCGGGACTAGTGAACACCGGGGAGCTGTTTTTT	CASSSPGLVNTGELFF
TRBV28	TRBJ1-2	15	NA	NA	TGTGCCAGCAGTTTCCCAGGGCTGACTAACTATGGCTACACCTTC	CASSFPGLTNYGYTF
TRBV5-1	TRBJ2-7	15	TRBD2	NA	TGCGCCAGCAGCTTGGGACTAGCGGGTGCCTACGAGCAGTACTTC	CASSLGLAGAYEQYF
TRBV18	TRBJ2-1	15	NA	NA	TGTGCCAGCTCACCACCGTGGGGGGCCTACAATGAGCAGTTCTTC	CASSPPWGAYNEQFF
TRBV5-8	TRBJ2-1	15	TRBD2	NA	TGTGCCAGCAGCGCCGGGACTAGCGTCCTTGGGGAGCAGTTCTTC	CASSAGTSVLGEQFF
TRBV10-3	TRBJ1-4	14	TRBD1	few	TGTGCCATCAGTCTGGGACAGGAGGCGGAAAAACTGTTTTTT	CAISLGQEAEKLFF
TRBV6-1	TRBJ2-3	15	NA	NA	TGTGCCAGCAGTGAAACTCCTTCACCCCCAGATACGCAGTATTTT	CASSETPSPPDTQYF
TRBV5-4	TRBJ2-1	13	TRBD2	NA	TGTGCCAGCCACCAACCTGGGGCGGGAGCTCAGTTCTTC	CASHQPGAGAQFF
TRBV5-1	TRBJ2-7	14	NA	NA	TGCGCCAGCAGTGCAGGGAACTCCGCCTACGAGCAGTACTTC	CASSAGNSAYEQYF
TRBV6-5	TRBJ2-6	15	NA	NA	TGTGCCAGCAGTTTCCCGACAGGTGGGGCCAACGTCCTGACTTTC	CASSFPTGGANVLTF
TRBV21-1	TRBJ2-7	11	NA	few	TGTGCCAGCAACCTATACGGGGGGCAGTACTTC	CASNLYGGQYF
TRBV29-1	TRBJ1-1	13	NA	medium-sized	TGCAGCGTTGAAGTGTACGCCGGCACTGAAGCTTTCTTT	CSVEVYAGTEAFF
TRBV28	TRBJ2-1	18	TRBD2	NA	TGTGCCAGCAGTTTCCTTTTGAGACTAGCGGATAGAGGTGATGAGCAGTTCTTC	CASSFLLRLADRGDEQFF
TRBV7-6	TRBJ2-2	15	NA	NA	TGTGCCAGCAGCTTAGTGGCAGGGGACACCGGGGAGCTGTTTTTT	CASSLVAGDTGELFF
TRBV7-8	TRBJ1-2	13	TRBD1	NA	TGTGCCAGCGGATTTGGCAGGGGGTATGGCTACACCTTC	CASGFGRGYGYTF
TRBV18	TRBJ1-1	14	NA	NA	TGTGCCAGCTCACCTTTGCTAGGGGACACTGAAGCTTTCTTT	CASSPLLGDTEAFF
TRBV4-3	TRBJ2-4	19	TRBD2	NA	TGCGCCAGCAGCCAGGGGGGCGGGGGGGAGTTCCTAGCCAAAAACATTCAGTACTTC	CASSQGGGGEFLAKNIQYF
TRBV5-5	TRBJ2-3	12	NA	NA	TGTGCCAGCAGCTTGGGGGGGCGTACGCAGTATTTT	CASSLGGRTQYF
TRBV7-9	TRBJ2-1	15	TRBD2	once	TGTGCCAGCAGCTCCGGACTAGCGGCAGACAATGAGCAGTTCTTC	CASSSGLAADNEQFF
TRBV7-2	TRBJ2-3	17	TRBD2	NA	TGTGCCAGCAGCCCCTCTCTAGCGGGAGGTGTAACAAATACGCAGTATTTT	CASSPSLAGGVTNTQYF
TRBV19	TRBJ1-4	16	TRBD1	NA	TGTGCCAGTAGTACTACTGAGGGACAGCGAAGTGAAAAACTGTTTTTT	CASSTTEGQRSEKLFF
TRBV11-2	TRBJ2-1	15	TRBD1	NA	TGTGCCAGCAGCTTAGCGGCAGGGGGCTACAATGAGCAGTTCTTC	CASSLAAGGYNEQFF
TRBV5-8	TRBJ1-4	16	TRBD1	few	TGTGCCAGCAGCCCCCTAGGGGGACAGGGTGAGGAAAAACTGTTTTTT	CASSPLGGQGEEKLFF
TRBV5-1	TRBJ2-5	16	NA	NA	TGCGCCAGCAGCTTGGGGTTCCGGCAGGATATGGAGACCCAGTACTTC	CASSLGFRQDMETQYF
TRBV2	TRBJ1-5	16	NA	NA	TGTGCCAGCAGTGAAGGGTACAGGAGCATCTACCAGCCCCAGCATTTT	CASSEGYRSIYQPQHF
TRBV4-1	TRBJ2-1	19	TRBD2	once	TGCGCCAGCAGCCAATATGGTAGCGGGAGATTTTTCGGCTTCAATGAGCAGTTCTTC	CASSQYGSGRFFGFNEQFF
TRBV28	TRBJ1-1	14	NA	NA	TGTGCTAGCAGCCAGCGGACGGGGAACACTGAAGCTTTCTTT	CASSQRTGNTEAFF
TRBV5-5	TRBJ2-5	15	NA	NA	TGTGCCAGCAGCCCAGGAGCAGGGGAACAAGAGACCCAGTACTTC	CASSPGAGEQETQYF
TRBV2	TRBJ2-7	11	TRBD2	NA	TGTGCCAGCAGTGAGTCGGCTAGCGGGTACTTC	CASSESASGYF
TRBV11-2	TRBJ2-7	14	TRBD1	NA	TGTGCCAGCAGCCTCCGGGACAGGGGGCGGGAGCAGTACTTC	CASSLRDRGREQYF
TRBV7-9	TRBJ2-2	17	NA	NA	TGTTCCAGCAGCTTAGGATATCCGGGAGAGAACACCGGGGAGCTGTTTTTT	CSSSLGYPGENTGELFF
TRBV6-5	TRBJ2-7	13	NA	NA	TGTGCCAGCAGCCTAAACCGGGGCTACGAGCAGTACTTC	CASSLNRGYEQYF
TRBV7-6	TRBJ1-4	14	NA	few	TGTGCCAGCAGCCGGACAGCGCGTAATGAAAAACTGTTTTTT	CASSRTARNEKLFF
TRBV27	TRBJ2-3	15	TRBD2	few	TGTGCCAGCAGTTCGGGGGGGTGGCTCACAGATACGCAGTATTTT	CASSSGGWLTDTQYF
TRBV11-3	TRBJ2-5	13	TRBD1	NA	TGTGCCAGCAGCTGGGGACAGGGGGAGACCCAGTACTTC	CASSWGQGETQYF
TRBV2	TRBJ1-6	15	TRBD1	NA	TGTGCCAGCAGTCCACGGACAGGGGAGAATTCACCCCTCCACTTT	CASSPRTGENSPLHF
TRBV11-3	TRBJ2-2	17	TRBD2	NA	TGTGCCAGCAGCTTGGGGGGACTAGCGGGAAGGACCGGGGAGCTGTTTTTT	CASSLGGLAGRTGELFF
TRBV5-5	TRBJ1-1	13	NA	NA	TGTGCCAGCAGCTTGGCAGTGAACACTGAAGCTTTCTTT	CASSLAVNTEAFF
TRBV9	TRBJ2-7	15	NA	NA	TGTGCCAGCAGCCCCCCCGGTGTCACCTCCTACGAGCAGTACTTC	CASSPPGVTSYEQYF